These 8 T cell receptor beta chains were sequenced from one sample in a study of blood T cell repertoires in COVID-19. Libraries were prepared by immunoSEQ multiplex PCR; TCRdb keeps only in-frame clonotypes and omits some of them. The sample yields roughly 150,000 clones, 84% seen once. Sequencing used peripheral blood. The receptors originated from a human donor in a cohort sampled during active COVID-19.

The table lists this clone with a few counts. J is TRBJ1-4 and V is TRBV5-6, with 11 nucleotides matching TRBD1. With 2 bases clipped from V and 5 bases from J, the junction kept 5 bases outside the gene matches. The CDR3 totals 16 residues. Germline V gives CDR1 SGHDT, CDR2 YYEEEE. The DNA for the CDR3 is TGTGCCAGCAGCTTACGGGGGACAGGGGGAAATGAAAAACTGTTTTTT. It translates to CASSLRGTGGNEKLFF.

The chain links TRBV5-1 to TRBJ1-1; 9 nucleotides agree with TRBD1. V shed 3 bases, J shed 0 bases, and the junction held 6 bases outside the gene matches. Germline V CDR1 and CDR2: SGHRS, YFSETQ. The CDR3 contains 16 residues. This chain's CDR3 is CASSSLTGGMNTEAFF. The CDR3 nucleotides read TGCGCCAGCAGCTCCTTGACAGGGGGAATGAACACTGAAGCTTTCTTT. Drawing the rest from reference TRBV5-1 and TRBJ1-1, the complete variable domain is KAGVTQTPRYLIKTRGQQVTLSCSPISGHRSVSWYQQTPGQGLQFLFEYFSETQRNKGNFPGRFSGRQFSNSRSEMNVSTLELGDSALYLCASSSLTGGMNTEAFFGQGTRLTVV.

This sequence joins TRBV11-3 and TRBJ1-5; 10 bases line up with TRBD1. The V gene's germline CDR1 is SGHNT and CDR2 YENEEA. The CDR3 contains 13 residues. V gave up 3 bases and J gave up 15 bases; unmatched junction bases: 8. The CDR3 reads CASSFPPDRGRHF. CDR3 sequence (DNA): TGTGCCAGCAGCTTCCCACCGGACAGGGGGAGGCATTTT.

This sequence joins TRBV15 and TRBJ2-2; D is possibly TRBD2 (5 bases). Germline loops: CDR1 LNHNV, CDR2 YYDKDF (reference sequence). The CDR3 is 16 amino acids. The V and J ends lost 0 bases and 6 bases respectively, with 14 bases between them. The CDR3 reads CATSRDLERDAGELFF. The CDR3 nucleotides read TGTGCCACCAGCAGAGATCTCGAGAGGGATGCCGGGGAGCTGTTTTTT.

The rearrangement links TRBV5-1 to TRBJ2-2, with D perhaps matching TRBD2 (7 bases). The CDR3 covers 16 residues. With 4 bases removed from V and 0 bases from J, the gap between germline ends came to 13 bases. Per germline, CDR1 SGHRS and CDR2 YFSETQ. The CDR3 DNA sequence: TGCGCCAGCAGCGGTCGGGGGGCCGCGAACACCGGGGAGCTGTTTTTT. This gives the protein CASSGRGAANTGELFF. The variable domain in full, with the rest retrieved from reference TRBV5-1 and TRBJ2-2, is KAGVTQTPRYLIKTRGQQVTLSCSPISGHRSVSWYQQTPGQGLQFLFEYFSETQRNKGNFPGRFSGRQFSNSRSEMNVSTLELGDSALYLCASSGRGAANTGELFFGEGSRLTVL.

The rearrangement uses TRBV20-1 and TRBJ2-7; no reliable D call. The CDR3 length is 11 residues. The germline V gene has CDR1 DFQATT and CDR2 SNEGSKA (reference sequence). Trimming shortened V by 5 bases and J by 1 base, and 6 bases separated the two germline ends. This chain's CDR3 is CSAAVSYEQYF. The CDR3 bases are TGCAGTGCTGCGGTTTCCTACGAGCAGTACTTC.

This clone was counted a single time. The gene calls are TRBV18 and TRBJ2-1, with 8 bases matching TRBD2. Germline trimming cut 5 bases from V and 3 bases from J; bases unmatched to any gene: 6. CDR1 and CDR2 (germline): KGHSH, LQKENI. The CDR3 is made up of 15 amino acids. The CDR3 nucleotides are TGTGCCAGCTCAGGTAGCGGGGCCCTCTACAATGAGCAGTTCTTC. Translating it yields CASSGSGALYNEQFF.

This chain links TRBV19 with TRBJ1-2; 11 nucleotides match TRBD1. Trimming at V came to 3 bases and at J to 7 bases, leaving 7 bases not matched to a gene. Germline V CDR1 and CDR2: LNHDA, SQIVND (reference sequence). CDR3 length equals 15 residues. Here the CDR3 DNA reads TGTGCCAGTAGTATCAGCTGGACAGGGGGCTTTGGCTACACCTTC. It specifies CASSISWTGGFGYTF.